This passage covers 22 T cell receptor beta chains from one sample sequenced in a study of cytomegalovirus exposure and HLA in healthy donors. PCR amplification relied on 60 Vbeta primers (plus 13 Jbeta primers). Profiling relied on immunoSEQ multiplex PCR, and the TCRdb table lists in-frame clones only, not all of them. Its clone listing holds around 130,000 clones. Sequenced input: PBMCs. The receptor source for this set is a woman aged 60 to 75 in good health and CMV-seronegative.

The chain carries TRBV10-2 and TRBJ1-1; tentative D call: TRBD1 (5 bases). The germline gives CDR1 WSHSY, CDR2 SAAADI. This CDR3 has 13 amino acids. Trimming took 3 bases from V and 10 from J, leaving 15 bases between them. The CDR3 sequence: CASSESQGPIAFF. In nucleotides, the CDR3 is TGCGCCAGCAGTGAAAGTCAGGGCCCCATAGCTTTCTTT.

The chain joins TRBV7-8 to TRBJ1-5; tentative D call: TRBD1 (5 bases). The ends were cut back, 2 bases at V and 0 bases at J, with 8 bases in the middle. Germline V gives CDR1 SGHVS, CDR2 FQNEAQ. The CDR3 spans 15 residues. The CDR3 spells CASSLRQSSNQPQHF. CDR3 DNA sequence: TGTGCCAGCAGCTTAAGACAGAGTAGCAATCAGCCCCAGCATTTT.

V is TRBV23-1 and J is TRBJ1-1; D remains ambiguous. TRBV23-1 carries the ORF label, with uncertain function. The CDR3 consists of 13 residues. Trimming pared 6 bases from V and 4 bases from J, leaving 12 bases between. The CDR3: CASSPPQCTEAFF. CDR3 DNA sequence: TGCGCCAGCAGCCCCCCCCAGTGCACTGAAGCTTTCTTT.

The V and J genes are TRBV19 and TRBJ2-5, with D unresolved. In germline, CDR1 is LNHDA, CDR2 SQIVND (reference sequence). V lost 5 bases, J lost 4 bases, and 5 bases lay in between. The CDR3 loop spans 11 amino acids. DNA of the CDR3: TGTGCCAGTAGTCGAGGAGAGACCCAGTACTTC. It codes for CASSRGETQYF.

The chain joins TRBV6-1 to TRBJ2-4, with D possibly TRBD1 on 6 matching bases. Trimming removed 3 bases from V and 7 bases from J, with 28 bases in between. Germline lookup yields CDR1 MNHNS and CDR2 SASEGT. This CDR3 has 19 residues. The CDR3 is CASSDHYGGTTGTGNIQYF. The CDR3 nucleotides read TGTGCCAGCAGTGACCACTATGGGGGCACGACTGGGACCGGTAACATTCAGTACTTC.

The V call is TRBV19, the J call TRBJ1-2, with 12 bases fitting TRBD1. Trimming took 6 bases from V and 13 from J; bases not matched to a gene: 15. This CDR3 is 15 amino acids long. Germline values: CDR1 LNHDA, CDR2 SQIVND (reference sequence). CDR3 sequence reads: CASSGTGGAVPGGTF. DNA of the CDR3: TGTGCCAGTAGCGGGACAGGGGGCGCGGTACCTGGGGGCACCTTC.

V and J are TRBV11-2 and TRBJ1-1, with TRBD1 matching 7 bases. J gave up 1 base and V 5 bases, and 1 base lay outside the gene matches. The CDR3 runs to 13 residues. Germline CDR1 and CDR2: SGHAT and FQNNGV. As DNA, the CDR3 is TGTGCCAGCAGCCGACAGGGGAACACTGAAGCTTTCTTT. Protein product: CASSRQGNTEAFF.

V gene TRBV5-1 combines with J gene TRBJ2-1; 9 nucleotides align to TRBD1. The CDR3 extends over 14 amino acids. Germline-derived CDR1 and CDR2 are SGHRS and YFSETQ. V shed 4 bases and J 6 bases; nucleotides not matched to a gene: 5. DNA of the CDR3: TGCGCCAGCAGCCCCGGGACAGGGAGCAATGAGCAGTTCTTC. The encoded protein is CASSPGTGSNEQFF.

The chain combines TRBV5-1 with TRBJ2-5, with 11 bases matching TRBD2. The ends lost 3 bases at V and 5 bases at J; junction bases unmatched: 12. Per the germline V gene, CDR1 is SGHRS and CDR2 is YFSETQ. This CDR3 is built from 17 residues. The CDR3 sequence: CASSSLGLAGGGETQYF. CDR3 DNA: TGCGCCAGCAGCTCCCTCGGGCTAGCGGGAGGCGGGGAGACCCAGTACTTC.

The V call is TRBV6-5, the J call TRBJ1-5; D gene uncertain. There are 16 residues in the CDR3. The germline CDR1 and CDR2 sequences are MNHEY and SVGAGI. V gave up 0 bases and J gave up 2 bases, with 11 bases separating them. The CDR3 sequence: CASSYSFLGRNQPQHF. As DNA, the CDR3 is TGTGCCAGCAGTTACTCGTTTCTGGGCCGCAATCAGCCCCAGCATTTT.

The V gene is TRBV19, the J gene TRBJ2-2; weak D call: TRBD2 (6 bases). The germline V gene encodes CDR1 LNHDA and CDR2 SQIVND (reference sequence). CDR3 length: 14 amino acids. V lost 1 base, J lost 4 bases, and 7 bases lay in between. The CDR3: CASSIVGGTGELFF. The CDR3 DNA reads TGTGCCAGTAGTATAGTCGGGGGCACCGGGGAGCTGTTTTTT.

The chain employs TRBV18 and TRBJ2-7; the match to TRBD1 covers 11 bases. The V segment lost 3 bases and the J segment 9 bases; nucleotides outside the gene matches: 10. The CDR3 sequence is 15 residues long. Germline CDR1 and CDR2: KGHSH and LQKENI. CDR3 coding DNA: TGTGCCAGCTCACCCCCTGGACAGGGGGCTTGGAGGCAGTACTTC. As protein: CASSPPGQGAWRQYF.

The chain has TRBV5-1 and TRBJ2-3; 9 nucleotides line up with TRBD2. The CDR3 length is 16 residues. V gave up 1 base and J gave up 1 base; unmatched junction bases: 4. Germline CDR1 reads SGHRS; CDR2 reads YFSETQ. The CDR3 loop is CASSLSASGGTDTQYF. In DNA form, the CDR3 reads TGCGCCAGCAGCTTGTCGGCTAGCGGGGGCACAGATACGCAGTATTTT.

The chain couples TRBV30 to TRBJ1-1, with D possibly TRBD1 on 6 matching bases. This CDR3 region has 16 residues. The V end was cut by 1 base, the J end by 1 base, with 16 bases between. Germline values: CDR1 GTSNPN, CDR2 SVGIG (reference sequence). CDR3 sequence (DNA): TGTGCCTGGAGTGGGGAGAGGGACAACTCGAACACTGAAGCTTTCTTT. This translates into CAWSGERDNSNTEAFF.

CDR3 sequence (DNA): TGTGCCAGCAGCTTACAGGACAGCTCCTACGAGCAGTACTTC. Translation: CASSLQDSSYEQYF. J is TRBJ2-7 and V is TRBV7-9; D possibly corresponds to TRBD1 (6 bases). V was shortened by 2 bases and J by 0 bases, with 8 bases between the two germline ends. Germline values: CDR1 SEHNR, CDR2 FQNEAQ (reference sequence). This CDR3 has 14 residues.

The genes are TRBV9 and TRBJ2-5; possibly TRBD2 for D (7 bases). Deletions cut 2 bases from V and 5 bases from J, with 19 bases between. This CDR3 region has 16 residues. The germline V gene has CDR1 SGDLS and CDR2 YYNGEE. CDR3: CASSVLGGLVWETQYF. The DNA of the CDR3 is TGTGCCAGCAGCGTTCTGGGGGGGCTGGTGTGGGAGACCCAGTACTTC. Using reference TRBV9 and TRBJ2-5 for the parts outside the CDR3, the full variable domain is DSGVTQTPKHLITATGQRVTLRCSPRSGDLSVYWYQQSLDQGLQFLIQYYNGEERAKGNILERFSAQQFPDLHSELNLSSLELGDSALYFCASSVLGGLVWETQYFGPGTRLLVL.

The rearrangement links TRBV5-4 to TRBJ1-2, with unresolved D. V was trimmed by 0 bases and J by 8 bases, leaving 14 bases between them. The CDR3 is 14 amino acids. Germline V gene data show CDR1 as SGHNT and CDR2 as YYREEE (reference sequence). The CDR3 DNA follows: TGTGCCAGCAGCTTGGCGGGTCCCGGAGGAGGCTACACCTTC. This translates into CASSLAGPGGGYTF.

The chain carries TRBV6-5 and TRBJ1-5, with TRBD1 as a possible D gene (6 bases). Trimming pared 6 bases from V and 3 bases from J, leaving 12 bases between. CDR1 and CDR2 (germline): MNHEY, SVGAGI. This CDR3 is 14 amino acids long. In DNA, the CDR3 is TGTGCCAGCAGCCTCAGGGGAGTCAATCAGCCCCAGCATTTT. Translated, it gives CASSLRGVNQPQHF.

The V call is TRBV28, the J call TRBJ1-1; 7 bases are a match to TRBD1. This CDR3 has 14 residues. V dropped 5 bases and J dropped 1; count of bases not matched to a gene: 4. Germline CDR1 MDHEN, CDR2 SYDVKM. The DNA for the CDR3 is TGTGCCAGCAGTCGGGGACAGAAGAACACTGAAGCTTTCTTT. Its protein product is CASSRGQKNTEAFF.

The chain employs TRBV19 and TRBJ2-2; 7 bases line up with TRBD2. With V trimmed by 5 bases and J by 0 bases, 9 bases remained unmatched. The CDR3 covers 17 residues. The germline gives CDR1 LNHDA, CDR2 SQIVND (reference sequence). The CDR3: CASSLPGGFANTGELFF. For the CDR3, the DNA is TGTGCCAGTAGTCTTCCGGGAGGCTTCGCGAACACCGGGGAGCTGTTTTTT.

J is TRBJ2-3 and V is TRBV27; TRBD2 matches 8 bases. Germline V gene sequence: CDR1 MNHEY, CDR2 SMNVEV (reference sequence). Trimming took 5 bases from V and 2 from J; bases not matched to a gene: 9. There are 16 residues in the CDR3. The CDR3 loop reads CASSPQTSGTTDTQYF. The CDR3 DNA follows: TGTGCCAGCAGTCCGCAAACTAGCGGTACCACAGATACGCAGTATTTT.

This chain uses TRBV20-1 with TRBJ2-3; D remains unclear. The CDR3 is 11 amino acids. The germline V gene encodes CDR1 DFQATT and CDR2 SNEGSKA (reference sequence). Trimming left V 3 bases short and J 6 bases short, with 7 bases between. The CDR3 region is CSASTRDTQYF. CDR3 DNA: TGCAGTGCTAGTACTCGTGATACGCAGTATTTT.